One T cell receptor beta chain is described in this entry. As processed by the authors: The assay estimated nucleated cells by amplifying reference gene primers. Here immunoSEQ multiplex PCR was the method, and the copy in TCRdb shows in-frame clones only, minus some. The V and J calls and clone size are taken from that table; D and trimming were inferred from the DNA. The sample carries over 150,000 clones, approximately 89% recorded once. The data derive from a study of blood T cell repertoires in COVID-19. Overall study context: Donors in the United States, Italy and Spain gave samples during acute or convalescent COVID-19.

Germline values: CDR1 KGHSH, CDR2 LQKENI. CDR3 length equals 15 residues. With V trimmed by 3 bases and J by 4 bases, 4 bases remained unmatched. Those enrolled, adults aged 18 to 89 years, came from about two dozen US areas. Participants had their cohort set by participant-reported clinical history. The receptor was isolated from a middle-aged man who had recovered from COVID-19. Sequencing was performed on PBMCs or T cells enriched from blood (not recorded which). The gene calls are TRBV18 and TRBJ2-1; TRBD1 matches 9 bases. In DNA, the CDR3 is TGTGCCAGCTCACCTAACAGGGGGCCATACAATGAGCAGTTCTTC. Translating it yields CASSPNRGPYNEQFF. The full variable domain, completed using reference TRBV18 and TRBJ2-1, is NAGVMQNPRHLVRRRGQEARLRCSPMKGHSHVYWYRQLPEEGLKFMVYLQKENIIDESGMPKERFSAEFPKEGPSILRIQQVVRGDSAAYFCASSPNRGPYNEQFFGPGTRLTVL.